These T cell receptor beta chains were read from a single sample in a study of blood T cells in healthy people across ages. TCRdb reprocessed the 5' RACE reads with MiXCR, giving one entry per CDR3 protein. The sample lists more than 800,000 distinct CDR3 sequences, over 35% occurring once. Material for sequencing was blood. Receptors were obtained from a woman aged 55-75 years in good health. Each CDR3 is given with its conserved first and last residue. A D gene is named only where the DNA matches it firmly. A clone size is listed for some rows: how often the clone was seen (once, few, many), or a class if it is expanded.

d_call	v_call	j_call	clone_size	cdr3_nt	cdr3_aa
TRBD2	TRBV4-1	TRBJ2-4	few	TGCGCCAGCAGCCTTGCTAGCGGGAAGGCCAAAAACATTCAGTACTTC	CASSLASGKAKNIQYF
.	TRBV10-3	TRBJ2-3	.	TGTGCCATCAGTGCCCTAAGCGGGAGCACAGATACGCAGTATTTT	CAISALSGSTDTQYF
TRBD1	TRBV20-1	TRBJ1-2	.	TGCAGTGGCGCTGACAGGGGGCTGACTAACTATGGCTACACCTTC	CSGADRGLTNYGYTF
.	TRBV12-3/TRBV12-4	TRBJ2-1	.	TGTGCCAGCAGTTTAGGGCCTAGGAGGGACAATGAGCAGTTCTTC	CASSLGPRRDNEQFF
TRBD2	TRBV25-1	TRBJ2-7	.	TGTGCCACCCCTGGACTAGCGGGATATCAGAGCTCCTACGAGCAGTACTTC	CATPGLAGYQSSYEQYF
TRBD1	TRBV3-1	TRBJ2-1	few	TGTGCCAGCAGCCACCGGGACAGGGATTTCAATGAGCAGTTCTTC	CASSHRDRDFNEQFF
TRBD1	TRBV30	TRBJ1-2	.	TGTGCCTGGAGTGTACGACAGGGTCGGGATGGCTACACCTTC	CAWSVRQGRDGYTF
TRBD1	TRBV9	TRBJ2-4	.	TGTGCCAGCAGCCTTGACAGGGTTGACATTCAGTACTTC	CASSLDRVDIQYF
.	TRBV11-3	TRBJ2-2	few	TGTGCCAGCAGCTTAGATAAAATACGGGGGAACACCGGGGAGCTGTTTTTT	CASSLDKIRGNTGELFF
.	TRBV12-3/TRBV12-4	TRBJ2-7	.	TGTGCCAGCAGTTTAGGACAGGAGTACTACGAGCAGTACTTC	CASSLGQEYYEQYF
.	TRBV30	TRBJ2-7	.	TGTGCCTGGGCTATTAAAAAAGGGTTCTTTACCTACGAGCAGTACTTC	CAWAIKKGFFTYEQYF
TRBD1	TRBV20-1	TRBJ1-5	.	TGCAGTGCTATAGGAGGGACAGGGGTTAATCAGCCCCAGCATTTT	CSAIGGTGVNQPQHF
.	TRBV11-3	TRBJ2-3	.	TGTGCCAGCAGCCCAGACGGACATAGCACAGATACGCAGTATTTT	CASSPDGHSTDTQYF
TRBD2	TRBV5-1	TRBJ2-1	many	TGTGCCAGCAGCCTCGGGACTAGCGGAAACAATGAGCAGTTCTTC	CASSLGTSGNNEQFF
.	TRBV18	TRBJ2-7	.	TGTGCCAGCTCACCACCGGTTCCCACGGGCGAGCAGTACTTC	CASSPPVPTGEQYF
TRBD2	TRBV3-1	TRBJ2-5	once	TGTGCCAGCAGCCCTCCAGGGACTAGCACGTCAGAAGAGACCCAGTACTTC	CASSPPGTSTSEETQYF
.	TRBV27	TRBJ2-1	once	TGTGCCAGCAGCCGGTTTCGGGGGGCTAATGAGCAGTTCTTC	CASSRFRGANEQFF
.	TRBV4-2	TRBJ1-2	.	TGTGCCAGCAGCCAAGATTCGGCAGGGTCTACAACTAAGGGCTATGGCTACACCTTC	CASSQDSAGSTTKGYGYTF
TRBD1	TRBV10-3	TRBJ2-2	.	TGTGCCATCAGTGAGAGAGGGGGCGACACCGGGGAGCTGTTTTTT	CAISERGGDTGELFF